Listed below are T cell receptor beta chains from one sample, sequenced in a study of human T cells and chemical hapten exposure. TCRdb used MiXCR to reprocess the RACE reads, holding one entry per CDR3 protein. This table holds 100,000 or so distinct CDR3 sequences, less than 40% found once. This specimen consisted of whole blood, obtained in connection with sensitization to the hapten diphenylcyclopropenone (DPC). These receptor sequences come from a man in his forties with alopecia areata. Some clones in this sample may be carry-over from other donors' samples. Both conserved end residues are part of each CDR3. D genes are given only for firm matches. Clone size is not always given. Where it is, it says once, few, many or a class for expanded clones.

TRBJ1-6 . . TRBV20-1 TGCAGTGCTAGACACGGGGGGGTGAGTTGGAATTCACCCCTCCACTTT CSARHGGVSWNSPLHF
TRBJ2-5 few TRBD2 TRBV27 TGTGCCAGCAGTTCCCAACTAGCGGGAGGGGAGACCCAGTACTTC CASSSQLAGGETQYF
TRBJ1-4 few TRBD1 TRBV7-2 TGTGCCAGCAGCCCAGAGACAGGGGGTATAGGTGAAAAACTGTTTTTT CASSPETGGIGEKLFF
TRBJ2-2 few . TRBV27 TGTGCCAGCAGTTTAGAGGGTCGGGGAGGCACCGGGGAGCTGTTTTTT CASSLEGRGGTGELFF
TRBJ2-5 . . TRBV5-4 TGTGCCAGCAGCCCGAAGGGGACTCAAGAGACCCAGTACTTC CASSPKGTQETQYF
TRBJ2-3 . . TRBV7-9 TGTGCCAGCAGCTTAGGTTTAGAACTCTTGACAGATACGCAGTATTTT CASSLGLELLTDTQYF
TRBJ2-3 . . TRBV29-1 TGCAGCGTTGAGGTGATTAAAGGGGTAGATACGCAGTATTTT CSVEVIKGVDTQYF
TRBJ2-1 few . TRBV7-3 TGTGCCAGCAGCTGGACAGTCTACAATGAGCAGTTCTTC CASSWTVYNEQFF
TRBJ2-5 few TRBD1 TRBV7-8 TGTGCCAGCAGCTTAGTTTTCGGGACAGGGGGCAAAGAGACCCAGTACTTC CASSLVFGTGGKETQYF
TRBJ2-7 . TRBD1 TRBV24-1 TGTGCCACCAGTGATCCCCGGGACAGCTACGAGCAGTACTTC CATSDPRDSYEQYF
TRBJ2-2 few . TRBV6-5 TGTGCCAGCAGTTACAGCCAGGGGAGGCCCGGGGAGCTGTTTTTT CASSYSQGRPGELFF
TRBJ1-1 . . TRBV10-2 TGCGCCAGCAGTGAGCAGGGTTACACTGAAGCTTTCTTT CASSEQGYTEAFF
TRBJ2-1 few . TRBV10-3 TGTGCCATCAACCGGGGATTTGATGAGCAGTTCTTC CAINRGFDEQFF
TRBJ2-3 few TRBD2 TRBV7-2 TGTGCCAGCAGACCCACTAGCGCGAGGGGCACAGATACGCAGTATTTT CASRPTSARGTDTQYF
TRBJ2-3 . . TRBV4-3 TGCGCCAGCAGCCTTTTCAGGGGTTCCAGCACAGATACGCAGTATTTT CASSLFRGSSTDTQYF
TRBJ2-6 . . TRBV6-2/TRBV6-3 TGTGCCAGCAGATCAGGGGCTGGGGCCAACGTCCTGACTTTC CASRSGAGANVLTF
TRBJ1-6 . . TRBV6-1 TGTGCCAGCGGCGGGGCCCTATACGCCCTCCACTTT CASGGALYALHF
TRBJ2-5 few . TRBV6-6 TGTGCCAGCAGTTACTCGCGGGCCTATGATACCCAGTACTTC CASSYSRAYDTQYF
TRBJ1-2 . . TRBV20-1 TGCAGTGCTAGCAACAGCCAACTACAGGGAACAAATATTGGCTACACCTTC CSASNSQLQGTNIGYTF
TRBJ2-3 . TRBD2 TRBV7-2 TGTGCCAGCAGCCCCTGGGAAGCGGGGCTAGATACGCAGTATTTT CASSPWEAGLDTQYF
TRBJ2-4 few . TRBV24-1 TGTGCCACCCAAGGGACGAGAGAAAACATTCAGTACTTC CATQGTRENIQYF
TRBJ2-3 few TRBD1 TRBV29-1 TGCAGCGTTGCCCGATGGACAGGGCCAGATACGCAGTATTTT CSVARWTGPDTQYF
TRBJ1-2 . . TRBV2 TGTGCCAGCACGTGGTCTTTACAGGGCTATGGCTACACCTTC CASTWSLQGYGYTF
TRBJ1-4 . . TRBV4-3 TGCGCCAGCAGCCAAGATGGGGGCGGAAAACTGTTTTTT CASSQDGGGKLFF
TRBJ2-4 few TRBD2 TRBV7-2 TGTGCCAGCAGCTCCCATTCCTCACTAGCGGGATGGAAAAACATTCAGTACTTC CASSSHSSLAGWKNIQYF
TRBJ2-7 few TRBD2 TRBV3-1 TGTGCCAGCAGCCAAGAGCTAGCGGGAGCATACGAGCAGTACTTC CASSQELAGAYEQYF
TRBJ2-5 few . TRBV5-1 TGCGCCAGCAGCTTTGGAACCGGCGAGGAGACCCAGTACTTC CASSFGTGEETQYF
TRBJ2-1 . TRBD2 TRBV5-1 TGCGCCAGCAGACCCACTAGCGGACTAAGCAATGAGCAGTTCTTC CASRPTSGLSNEQFF
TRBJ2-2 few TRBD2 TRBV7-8 TGTGCCAGCAGCCGAGGGACTAGCGGGATGAACACCGGGGAGCTGTTTTTT CASSRGTSGMNTGELFF
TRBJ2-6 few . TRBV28 TGTGCCAGCAGTTTATGGGTAGCGTTCCCTGGGGCCAACGTCCTGACTTTC CASSLWVAFPGANVLTF